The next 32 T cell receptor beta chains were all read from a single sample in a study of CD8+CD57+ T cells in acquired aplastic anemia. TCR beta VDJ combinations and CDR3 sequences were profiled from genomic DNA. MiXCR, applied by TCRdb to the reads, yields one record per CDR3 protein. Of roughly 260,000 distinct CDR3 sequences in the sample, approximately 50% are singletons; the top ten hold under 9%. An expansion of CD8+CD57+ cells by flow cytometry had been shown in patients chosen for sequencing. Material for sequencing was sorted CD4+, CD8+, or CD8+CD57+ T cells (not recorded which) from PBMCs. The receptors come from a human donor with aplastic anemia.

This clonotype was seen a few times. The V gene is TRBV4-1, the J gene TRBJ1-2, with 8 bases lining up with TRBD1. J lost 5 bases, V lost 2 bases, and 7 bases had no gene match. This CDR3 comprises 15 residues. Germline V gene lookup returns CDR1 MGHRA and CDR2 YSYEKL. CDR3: CASSQYLGQVYGYTF. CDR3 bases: TGCGCCAGCAGCCAATATTTGGGACAGGTTTATGGCTACACCTTC.

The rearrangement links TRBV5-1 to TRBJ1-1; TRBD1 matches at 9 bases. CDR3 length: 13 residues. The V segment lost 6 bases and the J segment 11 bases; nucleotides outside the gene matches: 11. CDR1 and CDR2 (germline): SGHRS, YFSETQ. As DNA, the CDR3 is TGCGCCAGCAACCTCCGGGACAGGGATGAGGCTTTCTTT. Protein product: CASNLRDRDEAFF. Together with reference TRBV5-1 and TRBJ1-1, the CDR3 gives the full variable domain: KAGVTQTPRYLIKTRGQQVTLSCSPISGHRSVSWYQQTPGQGLQFLFEYFSETQRNKGNFPGRFSGRQFSNSRSEMNVSTLELGDSALYLCASNLRDRDEAFFGQGTRLTVV.

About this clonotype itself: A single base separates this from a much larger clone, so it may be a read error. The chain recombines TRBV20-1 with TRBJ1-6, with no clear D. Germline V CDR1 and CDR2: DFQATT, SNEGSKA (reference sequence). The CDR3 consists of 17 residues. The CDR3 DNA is TGCAGTGCTGGAGATCCGTTGACTCAAACAGTAAATTCACCCCTCCACTTT. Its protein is CSAGDPLTQTVNSPLHF.

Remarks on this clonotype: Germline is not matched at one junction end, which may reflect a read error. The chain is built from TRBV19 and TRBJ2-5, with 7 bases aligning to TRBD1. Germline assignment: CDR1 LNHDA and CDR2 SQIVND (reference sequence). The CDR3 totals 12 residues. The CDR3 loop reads CASSTNRGPHRF. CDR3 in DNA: TGTGCCAGTAGTACTAACAGGGGCCCACATAGGTTC.

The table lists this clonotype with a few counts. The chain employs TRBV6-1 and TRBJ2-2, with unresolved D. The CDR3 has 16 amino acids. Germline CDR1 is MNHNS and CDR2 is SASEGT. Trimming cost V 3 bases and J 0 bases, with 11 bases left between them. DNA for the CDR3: TGTGCCAGCAGTGAGTACGTGAGAGCGAACACCGGGGAGCTGTTTTTT. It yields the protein CASSEYVRANTGELFF.

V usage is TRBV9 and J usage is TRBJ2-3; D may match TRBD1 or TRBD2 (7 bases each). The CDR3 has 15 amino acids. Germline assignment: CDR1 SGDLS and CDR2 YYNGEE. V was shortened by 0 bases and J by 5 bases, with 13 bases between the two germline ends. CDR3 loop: CASSVEGGGEDTQYF. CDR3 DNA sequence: TGTGCCAGCAGCGTAGAGGGAGGGGGCGAAGATACGCAGTATTTT.

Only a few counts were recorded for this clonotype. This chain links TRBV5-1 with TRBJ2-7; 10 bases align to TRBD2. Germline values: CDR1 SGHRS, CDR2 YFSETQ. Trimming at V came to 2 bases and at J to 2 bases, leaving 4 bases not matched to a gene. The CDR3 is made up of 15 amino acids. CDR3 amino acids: CASSLGLAVPYEQYF. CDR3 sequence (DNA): TGCGCCAGCAGCTTAGGACTAGCGGTTCCCTACGAGCAGTACTTC.

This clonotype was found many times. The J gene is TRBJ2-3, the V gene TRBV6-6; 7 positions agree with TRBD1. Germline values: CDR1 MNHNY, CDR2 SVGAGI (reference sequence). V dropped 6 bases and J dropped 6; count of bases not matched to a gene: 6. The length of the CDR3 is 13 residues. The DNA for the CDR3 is TGTGCCAGCAGCCGAGACAGGGTGGATACGCAGTATTTT. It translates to CASSRDRVDTQYF.

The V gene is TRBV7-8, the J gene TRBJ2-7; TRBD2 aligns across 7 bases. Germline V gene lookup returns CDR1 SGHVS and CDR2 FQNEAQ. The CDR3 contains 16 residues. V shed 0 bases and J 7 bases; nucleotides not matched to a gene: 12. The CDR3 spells CASSLAPTSGGGEQYF. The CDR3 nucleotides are TGTGCCAGCAGCTTAGCGCCTACTAGTGGGGGGGGTGAGCAGTACTTC.

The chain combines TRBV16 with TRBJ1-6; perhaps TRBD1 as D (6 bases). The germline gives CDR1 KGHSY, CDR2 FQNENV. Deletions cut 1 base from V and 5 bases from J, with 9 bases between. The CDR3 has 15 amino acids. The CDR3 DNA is TGTGCCAGCAGCCAATTAGGGGGGGATAATTCACCCCTCCACTTT. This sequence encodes CASSQLGGDNSPLHF.

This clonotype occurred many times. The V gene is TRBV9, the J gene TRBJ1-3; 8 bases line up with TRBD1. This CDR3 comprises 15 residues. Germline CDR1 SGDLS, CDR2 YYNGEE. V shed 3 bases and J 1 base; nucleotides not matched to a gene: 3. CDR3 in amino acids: CASSGTGGSGNTIYF. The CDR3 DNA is TGTGCCAGCAGCGGTACAGGGGGGTCTGGAAACACCATATATTTT.

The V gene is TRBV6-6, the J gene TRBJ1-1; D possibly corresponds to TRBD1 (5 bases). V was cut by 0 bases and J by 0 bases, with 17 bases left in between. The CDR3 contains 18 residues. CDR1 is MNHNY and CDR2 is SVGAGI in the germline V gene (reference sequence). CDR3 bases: TGTGCCAGCAGTTACTCGAGCAGGCCCGGGGCCTTGAACACTGAAGCTTTCTTT. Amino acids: CASSYSSRPGALNTEAFF.

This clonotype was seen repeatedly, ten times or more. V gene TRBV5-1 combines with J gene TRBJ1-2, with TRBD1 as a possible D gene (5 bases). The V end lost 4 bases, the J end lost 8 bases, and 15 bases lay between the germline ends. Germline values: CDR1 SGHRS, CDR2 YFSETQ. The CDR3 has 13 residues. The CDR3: CASSPLGRGGYTF. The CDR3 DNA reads TGCGCCAGCAGCCCCCTTGGTAGGGGAGGCTACACCTTC.

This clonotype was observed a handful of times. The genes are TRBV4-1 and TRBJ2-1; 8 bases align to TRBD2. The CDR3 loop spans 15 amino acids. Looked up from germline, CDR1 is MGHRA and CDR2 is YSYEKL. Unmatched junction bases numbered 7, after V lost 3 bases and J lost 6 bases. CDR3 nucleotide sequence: TGCGCCAGCAGCCAGGGAGCGGGGGCCACCAATGAGCAGTTCTTC. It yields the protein CASSQGAGATNEQFF.

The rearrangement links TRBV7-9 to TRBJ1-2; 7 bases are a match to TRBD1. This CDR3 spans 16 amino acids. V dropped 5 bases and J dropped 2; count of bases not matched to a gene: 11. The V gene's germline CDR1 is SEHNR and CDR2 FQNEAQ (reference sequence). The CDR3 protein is CASSSGQERSNYGYTF. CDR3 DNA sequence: TGTGCCAGCAGCAGTGGACAGGAACGATCAAACTATGGCTACACCTTC.

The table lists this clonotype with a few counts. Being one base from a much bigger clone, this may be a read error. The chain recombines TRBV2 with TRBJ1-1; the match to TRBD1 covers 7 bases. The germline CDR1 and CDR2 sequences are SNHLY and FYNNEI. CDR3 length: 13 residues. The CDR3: CACSEGGPGDAFF. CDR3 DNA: TGTGCCTGCAGTGAAGGGGGCCCGGGGGACGCTTTCTTT.

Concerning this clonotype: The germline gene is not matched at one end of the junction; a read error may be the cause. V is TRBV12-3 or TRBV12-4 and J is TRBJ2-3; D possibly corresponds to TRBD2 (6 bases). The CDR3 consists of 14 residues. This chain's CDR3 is CSSSLRGGEDTQYF. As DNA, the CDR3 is TGTTCCAGCAGTTTAAGGGGCGGGGAGGATACGCAGTATTTT.

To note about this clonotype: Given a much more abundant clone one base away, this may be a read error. This CDR3 is CASSHAYRESYEQYF. The DNA of the CDR3 is TGTGCCAGCAGCCACGCGTACAGGGAATCCTACGAGCAGTACTTC. The chain recombines TRBV7-9 with TRBJ2-7, with D possibly matching TRBD1 (6 bases). The germline gives CDR1 SEHNR, CDR2 FQNEAQ (reference sequence). The V and J ends lost 5 bases and 1 base respectively, with 15 bases between them. This CDR3 region has 15 residues.

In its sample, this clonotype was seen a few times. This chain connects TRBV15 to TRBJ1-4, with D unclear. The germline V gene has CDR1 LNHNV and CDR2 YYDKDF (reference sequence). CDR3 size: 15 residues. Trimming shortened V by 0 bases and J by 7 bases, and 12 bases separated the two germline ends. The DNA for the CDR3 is TGTGCCACCAGCAGAGATCTTGGGCCGGGTGAAAAACTGTTTTTT. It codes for CATSRDLGPGEKLFF.

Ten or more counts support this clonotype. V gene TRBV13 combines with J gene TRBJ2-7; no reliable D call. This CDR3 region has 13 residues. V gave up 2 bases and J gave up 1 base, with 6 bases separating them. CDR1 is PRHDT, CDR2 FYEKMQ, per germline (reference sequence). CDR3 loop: CASSLNPSYEQYF. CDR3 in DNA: TGTGCCAGCAGCTTAAACCCGTCCTACGAGCAGTACTTC.

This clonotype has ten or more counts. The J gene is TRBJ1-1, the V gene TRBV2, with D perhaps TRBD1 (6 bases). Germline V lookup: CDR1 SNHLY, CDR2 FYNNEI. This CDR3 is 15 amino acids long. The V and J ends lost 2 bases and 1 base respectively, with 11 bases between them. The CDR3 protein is CASSEMAGENTEAFF. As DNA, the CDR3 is TGTGCCAGCAGTGAAATGGCAGGGGAGAACACTGAAGCTTTCTTT.

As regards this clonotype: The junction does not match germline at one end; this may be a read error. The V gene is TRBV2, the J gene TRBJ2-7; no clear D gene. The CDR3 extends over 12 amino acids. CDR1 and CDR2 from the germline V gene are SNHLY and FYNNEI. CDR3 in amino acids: CASSEVLPSVNF. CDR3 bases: TGTGCCAGCAGTGAAGTTCTTCCGTCCGTGAACTTC.

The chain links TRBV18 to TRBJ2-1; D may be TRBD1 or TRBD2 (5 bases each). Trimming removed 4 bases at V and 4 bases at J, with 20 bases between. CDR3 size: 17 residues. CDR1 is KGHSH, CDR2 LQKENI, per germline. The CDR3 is CASSLGDGLGMYNEQFF. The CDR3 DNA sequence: TGTGCCAGCTCACTTGGGGACGGGCTCGGAATGTACAATGAGCAGTTCTTC.

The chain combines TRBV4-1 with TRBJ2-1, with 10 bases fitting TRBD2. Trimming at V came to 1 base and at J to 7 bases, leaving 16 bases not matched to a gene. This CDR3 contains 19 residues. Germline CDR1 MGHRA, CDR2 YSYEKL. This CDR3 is CASSQAGDLSGRAVNEQFF. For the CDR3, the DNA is TGCGCCAGCAGCCAAGCAGGGGACTTGAGCGGGAGGGCCGTGAATGAGCAGTTCTTC.

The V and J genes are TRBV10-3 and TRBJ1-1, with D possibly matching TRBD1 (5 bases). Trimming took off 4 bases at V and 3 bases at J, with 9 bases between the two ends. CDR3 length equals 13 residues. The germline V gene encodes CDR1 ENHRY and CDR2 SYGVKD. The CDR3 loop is CAISVGGDTEAFF. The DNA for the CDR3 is TGTGCCATCAGTGTCGGGGGAGACACTGAAGCTTTCTTT.

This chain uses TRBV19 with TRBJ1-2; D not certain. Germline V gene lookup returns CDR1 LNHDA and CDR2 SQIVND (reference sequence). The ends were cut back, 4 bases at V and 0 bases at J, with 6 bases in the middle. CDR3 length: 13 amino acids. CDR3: CASSTRPNYGYTF. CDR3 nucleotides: TGTGCCAGTAGTACACGTCCTAACTATGGCTACACCTTC. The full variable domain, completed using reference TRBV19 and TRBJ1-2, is DGGITQSPKYLFRKEGQNVTLSCEQNLNHDAMYWYRQDPGQGLRLIYYSQIVNDFQKGDIAEGYSVSREKKESFPLTVTSAQKNPTAFYLCASSTRPNYGYTFGSGTRLTVV.

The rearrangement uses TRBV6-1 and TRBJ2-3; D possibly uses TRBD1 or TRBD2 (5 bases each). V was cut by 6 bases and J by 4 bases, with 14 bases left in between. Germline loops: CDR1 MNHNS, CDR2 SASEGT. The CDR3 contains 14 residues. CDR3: CASSSGTKPDTQYF. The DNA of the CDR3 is TGTGCCAGCAGCTCCGGGACGAAGCCAGATACGCAGTATTTT.

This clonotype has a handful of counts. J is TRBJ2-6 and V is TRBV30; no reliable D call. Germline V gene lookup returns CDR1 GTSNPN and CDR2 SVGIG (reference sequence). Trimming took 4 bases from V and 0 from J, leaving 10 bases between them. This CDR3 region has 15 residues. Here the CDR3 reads CAWTDGSSGANVLTF. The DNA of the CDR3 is TGTGCCTGGACCGACGGAAGCTCTGGGGCCAACGTCCTGACTTTC.

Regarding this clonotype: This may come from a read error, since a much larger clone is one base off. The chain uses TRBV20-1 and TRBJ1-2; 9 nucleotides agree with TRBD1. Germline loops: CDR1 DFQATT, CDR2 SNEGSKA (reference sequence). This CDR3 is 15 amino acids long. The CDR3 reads CSARDVDRGLYGCTF. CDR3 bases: TGCAGTGCTAGAGATGTGGACAGGGGTCTCTATGGCTGCACCTTC.

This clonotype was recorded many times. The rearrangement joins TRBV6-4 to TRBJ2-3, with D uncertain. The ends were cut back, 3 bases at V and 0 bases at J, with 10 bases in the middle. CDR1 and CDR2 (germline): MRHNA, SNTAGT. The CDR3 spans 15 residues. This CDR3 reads CASSDRPASTDTQYF. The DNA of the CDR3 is TGTGCCAGCAGTGATAGGCCTGCTAGCACAGATACGCAGTATTTT.

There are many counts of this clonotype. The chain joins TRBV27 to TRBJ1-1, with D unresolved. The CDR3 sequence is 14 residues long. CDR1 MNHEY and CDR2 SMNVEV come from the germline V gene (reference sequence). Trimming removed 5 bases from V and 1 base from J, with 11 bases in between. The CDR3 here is CASSEGGRNTEAFF. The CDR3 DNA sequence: TGTGCCAGCAGTGAGGGCGGAAGGAACACTGAAGCTTTCTTT.

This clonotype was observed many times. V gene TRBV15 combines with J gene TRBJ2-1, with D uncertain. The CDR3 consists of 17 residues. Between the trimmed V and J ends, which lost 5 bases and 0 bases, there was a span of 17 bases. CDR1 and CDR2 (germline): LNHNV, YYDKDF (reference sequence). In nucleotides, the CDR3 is TGTGCCACCAGCCCCCGGGTGGGCAGGTACTCCTACAATGAGCAGTTCTTC. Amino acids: CATSPRVGRYSYNEQFF.